The 20 T cell receptor beta chains listed next were all sequenced from one sample in a study of CD8+CD57+ T cells in acquired aplastic anemia listed by TCRdb under 2018. Sequencing took place on an Illumina HiSeq 2000. Profiling of TCR beta VDJ combinations and CDR3 sequences used genomic DNA as the template. The public reads were reanalyzed by TCRdb: fastp trimming at Q25, MiXCR alignment, in-frame beta chains only. Rows with a matching CDR3 protein are joined into one entry that keeps the most common DNA and genes. Across this sample there are roughly 200,000 distinct CDR3 sequences, with about 60% seen only once. The top ten clonotypes cover more than 40% of the sample. Patients chosen for sequencing had shown expansion of CD8+CD57+ cells by flow cytometry. Source material: sorted CD4+, CD8+, or CD8+CD57+ T cells (not recorded which) from PBMCs. The origin of the receptors is a human donor with aplastic anemia.

This clonotype appeared many times. The chain uses TRBV7-6 and TRBJ2-3, with D perhaps TRBD2 (5 bases). This CDR3 region has 15 residues. V lost 5 bases and J lost 5, with 17 bases in between. Germline V lookup: CDR1 SGHVS, CDR2 FNYEAQ. As DNA, the CDR3 is TGTGCCAGCAGCCTCTCCCCGACGGGGAGAGATACGCAGTATTTT. This encodes CASSLSPTGRDTQYF.

V usage is TRBV11-1 and J usage is TRBJ2-7; D might be TRBD1 (6 bases). The CDR3 consists of 14 residues. Germline V CDR1 and CDR2: SGHAT, FQDESV (reference sequence). V was trimmed by 5 bases and J by 0 bases, leaving 11 bases between them. Here the CDR3 reads CASSTPGHSYEQYF. The CDR3 DNA reads TGTGCCAGCAGCACGCCGGGACACTCCTACGAGCAGTACTTC.

The CDR3 region has the DNA TGTGCCAGCAGTCAAAGGGCCCAGGGAACCTACGAGCAGTACTTC. It is translated as CASSQRAQGTYEQYF. V gene TRBV7-9 combines with J gene TRBJ2-7; weak D call: TRBD1 (5 bases). From germline, CDR1 is SEHNR and CDR2 FQNEAQ (reference sequence). There are 15 residues in the CDR3. V lost 6 bases, J lost 2 bases, and 17 bases lay in between.

This clonotype was detected a few times. The chain uses TRBV24-1 and TRBJ2-1, with 12 nucleotides matching TRBD1. The CDR3 runs 16 residues. Germline V gene sequence: CDR1 KGHDR, CDR2 SFDVKD. Trimming cost V 5 bases and J 8 bases; bases outside gene matches: 9. CDR3 protein: CATSAHRDRGQDEQFF. The DNA of the CDR3 is TGTGCCACCAGTGCTCACCGGGACAGGGGGCAGGATGAGCAGTTCTTC.

This clonotype was seen repeatedly, ten times or more. V usage is TRBV25-1 and J usage is TRBJ2-1; either TRBD1 or TRBD2 may fit D (5 bases each). The germline V gene has CDR1 MGHDK and CDR2 SYGVNS. Trimming stripped 2 bases from V and 6 bases from J, with 20 bases between. CDR3 length: 17 amino acids. The CDR3: CASSETDREGPSNEQFF. CDR3 DNA sequence: TGTGCCAGCAGTGAAACTGATCGTGAGGGGCCTTCCAATGAGCAGTTCTTC.

The chain couples TRBV5-1 to TRBJ2-7, with D perhaps TRBD2 (7 bases). The CDR3 length is 14 residues. CDR1 and CDR2 from the germline V gene are SGHRS and YFSETQ. Trimming left V 6 bases short and J 2 bases short, with 15 bases between. CDR3 in DNA: TGCGCCAGCAAGGCAGGGGAGGGAACCTACGAGCAGTACTTC. Its protein product is CASKAGEGTYEQYF.

This sequence joins TRBV7-8 and TRBJ1-1; 8 nucleotides agree with TRBD1. V gave up 5 bases and J gave up 1 base; unmatched junction bases: 6. Germline V gene lookup returns CDR1 SGHVS and CDR2 FQNEAQ. CDR3 size: 15 residues. Here the CDR3 DNA reads TGTGCCAGCAGCATCGGACAGGGCCCGAACACTGAAGCTTTCTTT. This sequence encodes CASSIGQGPNTEAFF.

The chain links TRBV9 to TRBJ1-3, with 7 bases matching TRBD1. Germline-derived CDR1 and CDR2 are SGDLS and YYNGEE. With V trimmed by 4 bases and J by 0 bases, 7 bases remained unmatched. The CDR3 loop spans 16 amino acids. The CDR3 is CASSPSDRVSGNTIYF. CDR3 DNA sequence: TGTGCCAGCAGCCCCTCCGACAGGGTCTCTGGAAACACCATATATTTT.

This clonotype was seen a handful of times. The chain uses TRBV9 and TRBJ2-1; 12 bases line up with TRBD2. CDR3 length: 17 residues. V was clipped by 4 bases and J by 0 bases; unmatched bases: 5. The germline V gene has CDR1 SGDLS and CDR2 YYNGEE. This CDR3 reads CASSPLTSGSSYNEQFF. The CDR3 nucleotides read TGTGCCAGCAGCCCCTTGACTAGCGGGAGCTCCTACAATGAGCAGTTCTTC.

This chain connects TRBV2 to TRBJ2-7; possible D gene TRBD1, 5 bases. Germline V gives CDR1 SNHLY, CDR2 FYNNEI. The length of the CDR3 is 13 residues. V lost 8 bases and J 0 bases, leaving 11 bases between the germline ends. CDR3 protein: CASGARGSYEQYF. CDR3 sequence (DNA): TGTGCCAGCGGAGCTAGGGGCTCCTACGAGCAGTACTTC.

V is TRBV9 and J is TRBJ2-7; possibly TRBD1 or TRBD2 for D (5 bases each). Germline CDR1 and CDR2: SGDLS and YYNGEE. V lost 0 bases to trimming and J lost 2 bases, with 9 bases between them. The CDR3 runs 14 residues. CDR3 DNA sequence: TGTGCCAGCAGCGTAGCTGTGGGGGCCTACGAGCAGTACTTC. Protein product: CASSVAVGAYEQYF.

J is TRBJ2-7 and V is TRBV4-2; D is undetermined. V lost 5 bases and J lost 2, with 13 bases in between. CDR1 is LGHNA and CDR2 is YNFKEQ in the germline V gene. The CDR3 extends over 14 amino acids. The CDR3 reads CASSFSRFTYEQYF. CDR3 nucleotides: TGTGCCAGCAGCTTTAGTCGGTTCACCTACGAGCAGTACTTC.

The table lists this clonotype with many counts. The V gene is TRBV7-2, the J gene TRBJ1-6, with D unresolved. The germline V gene has CDR1 SGHTA and CDR2 FQGNSA. The CDR3 covers 14 residues. V was pared by 5 bases and J by 4 bases, with 9 bases between. The CDR3 reads CASSQGLYNSPLHF. CDR3 DNA sequence: TGTGCCAGCAGCCAAGGACTGTATAATTCACCCCTCCACTTT. Based on the CDR3 plus reference TRBV7-2 and TRBJ1-6, the full variable domain is GAGVSQSPSNKVTEKGKDVELRCDPISGHTALYWYRQSLGQGLEFLIYFQGNSAPDKSGLPSDRFSAERTGGSVSTLTIQRTQQEDSAVYLCASSQGLYNSPLHFGNGTRLTVT.

This clonotype was counted many times. Written as DNA, the CDR3 is TGTGCCAGCAGTCCGGAGACCCAGTACTTC. Translating it yields CASSPETQYF. V is TRBV7-9 and J is TRBJ2-5; D is uncertain. Trimming removed 6 bases from V and 5 bases from J, with 4 bases in between. Germline V gene sequence: CDR1 SEHNR, CDR2 FQNEAQ (reference sequence). There are 10 residues in the CDR3.

The chain employs TRBV9 and TRBJ1-5; D gene unclear. Germline CDR1 and CDR2: SGDLS and YYNGEE. CDR3 size: 14 residues. Trimming shortened V by 4 bases and J by 0 bases, and 8 bases separated the two germline ends. CDR3 sequence (DNA): TGTGCCAGCAGCCAAGTCGCTAGCAATCAGCCCCAGCATTTT. Protein product: CASSQVASNQPQHF.

This clonotype was picked up many times. The V gene is TRBV11-2, the J gene TRBJ1-2, with TRBD1 as a possible D gene (6 bases). The CDR3 sequence is 14 residues long. Per the germline V gene, CDR1 is SGHAT and CDR2 is FQNNGV. With 5 bases removed from V and 6 bases from J, the gap between germline ends came to 16 bases. CDR3 nucleotides: TGTGCCAGCAGCACAACGGGGGCAGTCGATGGCTACACCTTC. It is translated as CASSTTGAVDGYTF.

V is TRBV12-3 or TRBV12-4 and J is TRBJ2-7; D is perhaps TRBD2 (5 bases). There are 15 residues in the CDR3. The CDR3 region has the DNA TGTGCTAGTGGTTTGGCAGTGGGGAGCTCCTACGAGCAGTACTTC. Translation: CASGLAVGSSYEQYF.

V is TRBV20-1 and J is TRBJ2-1, with D unclear. The germline V gene encodes CDR1 DFQATT and CDR2 SNEGSKA (reference sequence). The CDR3 covers 13 residues. With 3 bases removed from V and 0 bases from J, the gap between germline ends came to 6 bases. The CDR3 DNA reads TGCAGTGCTAGGGGTAACTCCTACAATGAGCAGTTCTTC. Its protein is CSARGNSYNEQFF.

This rearrangement joins TRBV6-4 to TRBJ2-1, with TRBD1 matching over 9 bases. Germline V gene sequence: CDR1 MRHNA, CDR2 SNTAGT. V shed 0 bases and J 11 bases; nucleotides not matched to a gene: 2. The CDR3 is made up of 13 amino acids. In DNA form, the CDR3 reads TGTGCCAGCAGTGACTCGGACAGGGGTAAGCAGTTCTTC. This sequence encodes CASSDSDRGKQFF.

The rearrangement links TRBV7-3 to TRBJ2-5; TRBD1 matches 11 bases. The CDR3 length is 15 residues. J was trimmed by 2 bases and V by 2 bases; bases with no gene match: 1. The germline V gene encodes CDR1 SGHTA and CDR2 FQGTGA. CDR3 bases: TGTGCCAGCAGCTTAGGGACAGGGGGGCAAGAGACCCAGTACTTC. This encodes CASSLGTGGQETQYF.